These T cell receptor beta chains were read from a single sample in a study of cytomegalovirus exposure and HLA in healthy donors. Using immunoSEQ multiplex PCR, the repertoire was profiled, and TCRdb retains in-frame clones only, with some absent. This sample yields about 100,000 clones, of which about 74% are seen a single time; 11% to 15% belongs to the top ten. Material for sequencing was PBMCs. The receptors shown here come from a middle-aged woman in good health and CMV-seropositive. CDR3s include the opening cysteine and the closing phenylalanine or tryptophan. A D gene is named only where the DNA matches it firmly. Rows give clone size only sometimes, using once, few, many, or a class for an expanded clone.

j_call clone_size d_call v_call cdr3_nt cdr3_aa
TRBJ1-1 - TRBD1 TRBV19 TGTGCCAGTAGTTTGACAGGGCAGAACACTGAAGCTTTCTTT CASSLTGQNTEAFF
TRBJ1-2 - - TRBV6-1 TGTGCCAGCAGTGGTGCGTCTAACTATGGCTACACCTTC CASSGASNYGYTF
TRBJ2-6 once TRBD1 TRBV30 TGTGCCTGGAAAGGGACAGGGGGGCCCCCTAGCTCTGGGGCCAACGTCCTGACTTTC CAWKGTGGPPSSGANVLTF
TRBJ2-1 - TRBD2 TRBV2 TGTGCCAGCAGTGACCTAGCGGGGGGATTGGTGCAGTTCTTC CASSDLAGGLVQFF
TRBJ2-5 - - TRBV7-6 TGTGCCAGCAGCGCCAGAGGAGAGACCCAGTACTTC CASSARGETQYF
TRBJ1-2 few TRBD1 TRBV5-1 TGCGCCAGCAGCTTGGGTATAACAGGGGACTATGGCTACACCTTC CASSLGITGDYGYTF
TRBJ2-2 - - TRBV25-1 TGTGCCAGCAGTGAATGGGCAGGGGAGCTGTTTTTT CASSEWAGELFF
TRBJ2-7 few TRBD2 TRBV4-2 TGTGCCAGCAGCCAAGAGGGGGCGGGGGGTCCTTCCTACGAGCAGTACTTC CASSQEGAGGPSYEQYF
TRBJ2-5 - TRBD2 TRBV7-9 TGTGCCAGCAGCTTAGGGCTAGCGGGGGGTCAAATAACGGAGACCCAGTACTTC CASSLGLAGGQITETQYF
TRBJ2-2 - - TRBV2 TGTGCCAGCAGACAAAACACCGGGGAGCTGTTTTTT CASRQNTGELFF
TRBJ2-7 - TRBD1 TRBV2 TGTGCCACCAATTGGGACAGGGCAAGCGAGCAGTACTTC CATNWDRASEQYF
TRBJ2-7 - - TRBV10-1 TGCGCCAGCAGACCCACAGGGAAGGGCGAGCAGTACTTC CASRPTGKGEQYF
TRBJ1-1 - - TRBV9 TGTGCCAGCAGCGGGAGCACAGGGAGAGGAACTGAAGCTTTCTTT CASSGSTGRGTEAFF
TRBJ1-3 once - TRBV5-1 TGCGCCAGCAGCTTGGGAGGCGCTGGAAACACCATATATTTT CASSLGGAGNTIYF
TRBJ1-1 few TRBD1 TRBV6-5 TGTGCCAGCAGGACGGGACAGGGGACTGAAGCTTTCTTT CASRTGQGTEAFF
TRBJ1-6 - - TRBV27 TGTGCCAGCAGTTTATCACAGGGAGAGACACCCCTCCACTTT CASSLSQGETPLHF
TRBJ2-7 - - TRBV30 TGTGCCTGGAGTGCAGGTAGACAGTACGAGCAGTACTTC CAWSAGRQYEQYF
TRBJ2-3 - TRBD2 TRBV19 TGTGCCAGTAGTGCTGCGGGGGGTTCTAGCACAGATACGCAGTATTTT CASSAAGGSSTDTQYF
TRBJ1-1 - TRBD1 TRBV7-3 TGTGCCAGCAGCCCGGACAGGGACACTGAAGCTTTCTTT CASSPDRDTEAFF
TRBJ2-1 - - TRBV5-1 TGCGCCAGCAGCTTGGTTGTGGGTCAGGGCAATGAGCAGTTCTTC CASSLVVGQGNEQFF
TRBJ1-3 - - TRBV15 TGTGCCACCAGCAGAGATTGGGCCAGTCGAGACCGAAACACCATATATTTT CATSRDWASRDRNTIYF
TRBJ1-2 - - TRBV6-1 TGTGCCAGCAGTGAGCCAGAAAACTATGGCTACACCTTC CASSEPENYGYTF
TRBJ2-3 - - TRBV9 TGTGCCAGCAGCGTAGAGGCTAGCGGCACAGATACGCAGTATTTT CASSVEASGTDTQYF
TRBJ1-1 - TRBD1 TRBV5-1 TGCGCCAGCAGCCAATACAGGGGGGGCCTTAACACTGAAGCTTTCTTT CASSQYRGGLNTEAFF
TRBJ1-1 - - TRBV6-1 TGTGCCAGCAGGACCCGACTAGGAACTGAAGCTTTCTTT CASRTRLGTEAFF
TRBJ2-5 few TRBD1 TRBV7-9 TGTGCCAGCACCGGACAGGGTGGGGAGGAGACCCAGTACTTC CASTGQGGEETQYF
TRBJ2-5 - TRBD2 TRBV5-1 TGCGCCAGCAGCGAGGGACTAGCTACGGAGACCCAGTACTTC CASSEGLATETQYF
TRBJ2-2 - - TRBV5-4 TGTGCCAGCACCTTAGCGCCAACCGGGGAGCTGTTTTTT CASTLAPTGELFF
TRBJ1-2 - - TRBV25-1 TGTGCCAGCACTGCTTCGGGGTCGATCTATGGCTACACCTTC CASTASGSIYGYTF
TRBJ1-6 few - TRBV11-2 TGTGCCAGCAGCGTCGACAGGCCCCCTAATTCACCCCTCCACTTT CASSVDRPPNSPLHF
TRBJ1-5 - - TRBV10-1 TGCGCCAGCCCCGATCAGCCCCAGCATTTT CASPDQPQHF
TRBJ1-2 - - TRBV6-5 TGTGCCAGCAGTTGGCAGGCTAACTATGGCTACACCTTC CASSWQANYGYTF
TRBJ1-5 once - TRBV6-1 TGTGCCAGCAGCGATACCGGGTCTGCGGGGCAGCCCCAGCATTTT CASSDTGSAGQPQHF
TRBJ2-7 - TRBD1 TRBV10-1 TGCGCCAGCAGTGACACCGGGACAGGGGGTTCCTACGAGCAGTACTTC CASSDTGTGGSYEQYF
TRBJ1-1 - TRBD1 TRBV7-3 TGTGCCAGCAGACAGGGGTTAGCAACTGAAGCTTTCTTT CASRQGLATEAFF
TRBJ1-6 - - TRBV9 TGTGCCAGCAGCGTAGATGTGAGCTCCTATAATTCACCCCTCCACTTT CASSVDVSSYNSPLHF